This T cell receptor beta chain was obtained from a study of a mutant IDH1 vaccine in newly diagnosed glioma. Looking at the study overall: Radiotherapy alone preceded vaccination by 4-6 weeks; alternatively, vaccination started with temozolomide cycles. V12 corresponded to week 35 and V13 to week 47.

Described time point: week 35, safety follow-up. A 20-mer mutant IDH1 peptide at 300 ug was injected subcutaneously with topical imiquimod. New WHO grade 3 or 4 astrocytomas that were IDH1-mutant and ATRX-lost occurred in the donors. Method: immunoSEQ multiplex PCR; TCRdb's copy keeps in-frame clones and lacks some. Found here are roughly 38,000 clones, around 87% of them singletons; the top ten hold 1.5%. Study outcomes and limitations: Seemingly, pseudoprogression had no relation to changes in the top peripheral T cell clonotypes.

To note about this clone: Its matching antigen is unknown.

The CDR3 runs 17 residues. V was clipped by 3 bases and J by 4 bases, with 20 bases between them. Germline-derived CDR1 and CDR2 are ENHRY and SYGVKD. The specimen was PBMCs, collected from a glioma patient whose treatment included an IDH1 peptide vaccine. The sequence derives from a man aged 35-49 years with glioma. The V gene is TRBV10-3, the J gene TRBJ2-3; a possible D gene is TRBD2 (5 bases). This chain's CDR3 is CAISDGRGLAHADTQYF. The CDR3 DNA sequence: TGTGCCATCAGTGACGGGCGTGGGCTAGCTCACGCAGATACGCAGTATTTT.